A selection of T cell receptor beta chains follows, all from one sample in a study of shared clonotypes between healthy human individuals. Measured with immunoSEQ multiplex PCR; TCRdb has only the in-frame clones, and not every one. The profile covers approximately 2.3 million clones, with roughly 93% appearing a single time and under 0.45% taken by the ten largest. The sample consisted of naive CD4+ T cells from PBMCs. Source of these receptors: a man between 18 and 35 years old in good health. Some clones in this sample may be carry-over from other donors' samples. CDR3s include the opening cysteine and the closing phenylalanine or tryptophan. D genes are given only for firm matches. Size tells how often a clone was seen (once, few, many) or the class of an expanded clone, and some rows leave it out.

>TRBV7-9|NA|TRBJ1-3|19|NA
CASSLRSPKQYPSGNTIYF
TGTGCCAGCAGCTTAAGGTCACCCAAACAATACCCCTCTGGAAACACCATATATTTT
>TRBV19|TRBD1|TRBJ1-5|12|few
CATRTGAETQHF
TGTGCCACTAGGACAGGAGCAGAAACCCAGCATTTT
>TRBV7-2|NA|TRBJ2-1|14|NA
CASSLGGQSNEQFF
TGTGCCAGCAGCTTAGGTGGGCAGAGCAATGAGCAGTTCTTC
>TRBV15|NA|TRBJ1-2|13|NA
CATSRDRVNGYTF
TGTGCCACCAGCAGAGATAGGGTTAATGGCTACACCTTC
>TRBV18|NA|TRBJ1-1|13|once
CASSPDVDTEAFF
TGTGCCAGCTCACCAGACGTTGACACTGAAGCTTTCTTT
>TRBV28|TRBD1|TRBJ2-7|16|NA
CASIGDTGTGYHEQYF
TGTGCCAGCATTGGGGACACCGGGACAGGTTACCACGAGCAGTACTTC
>TRBV7-9|NA|TRBJ1-1|14|NA
CASSLANGNTEAFF
TGTGCCAGCAGCTTAGCGAACGGGAACACTGAAGCTTTCTTT
>TRBV4-2|NA|TRBJ2-1|17|NA
CASSLPLAASSYNEQFF
TGTGCCAGCAGCCTACCCTTGGCGGCGAGCTCCTACAATGAGCAGTTCTTC
>TRBV19|NA|TRBJ2-3|13|NA
CASIGPSTDTQYF
TGTGCCAGTATTGGCCCTAGCACAGATACGCAGTATTTT
>TRBV19|NA|TRBJ2-3|17|once
CASSIRGEGFSTDTQYF
TGTGCCAGTAGTATCAGGGGAGAGGGCTTTAGCACAGATACGCAGTATTTT
>TRBV5-1|TRBD2|TRBJ2-1|14|NA
CASSPQAGEDEQFF
TGCGCCAGCAGCCCCCAAGCGGGAGAGGATGAGCAGTTCTTC
>TRBV30|NA|TRBJ2-3|14|NA
CAWSVLSRPDTQYF
TGTGCCTGGAGTGTACTGTCAAGGCCAGATACGCAGTATTTT
>TRBV2|TRBD1|TRBJ2-7|16|NA
CASSGIGTGNPIEQYF
TGTGCCAGCAGTGGAATAGGGACAGGGAATCCCATCGAGCAGTACTTC
>TRBV19|NA|TRBJ1-5|16|NA
CASTKVPGTLNQPQHF
TGTGCCAGTACCAAAGTCCCCGGGACACTTAATCAGCCCCAGCATTTT
>TRBV6-6|NA|TRBJ2-7|11|NA
CASSSAVEQYF
TGTGCCAGCAGCTCCGCAGTCGAGCAGTACTTC
>TRBV7-8|TRBD2|TRBJ2-1|16|once
CASSSQRGGSYNEQFF
TGTGCCAGCAGCTCGCAGCGGGGGGGGTCCTACAATGAGCAGTTCTTC
>TRBV5-1|TRBD2|TRBJ2-3|17|NA
CASSSWTSGRRTDTQYF
TGCGCCAGCAGCTCTTGGACTAGCGGGAGACGGACAGATACGCAGTATTTT
>TRBV10-3|TRBD1|TRBJ1-2|13|NA
CAISEGTDPGYTF
TGTGCCATCAGTGAGGGGACAGATCCTGGCTACACCTTC
>TRBV6-5|NA|TRBJ2-1|11|NA
CASTKGGEQFF
TGTGCCAGCACCAAAGGAGGTGAGCAGTTCTTC
>TRBV19|NA|TRBJ2-3|15|NA
CASSSRPTNTDTQYF
TGTGCCAGTAGTAGCAGACCCACTAACACAGATACGCAGTATTTT
>TRBV5-6|NA|TRBJ2-5|14|NA
CASSLLYGTETQYF
TGTGCCAGCAGCCTCCTTTATGGTACCGAGACCCAGTACTTC
>TRBV27|TRBD1|TRBJ2-3|15|NA
CASSLGQGAADTQYF
TGTGCCAGCAGTTTAGGGCAGGGGGCGGCAGATACGCAGTATTTT
>TRBV7-6|NA|TRBJ1-1|13|NA
CASSPVRNTEAFF
TGTGCCAGCAGCCCCGTTAGGAACACTGAAGCTTTCTTT
>TRBV21-1|NA|TRBJ2-5|17|NA
CASSTKVADEYQETQYF
TGTGCCAGCAGCACAAAGGTGGCGGACGAATACCAAGAGACCCAGTACTTC
>TRBV7-3|NA|TRBJ1-3|14|NA
CASSSDSPGNTIYF
TGTGCCAGCAGCTCGGACAGTCCTGGAAACACCATATATTTT
>TRBV28|NA|TRBJ2-2|15|NA
CASSSPGQNTGELFF
TGTGCCAGCAGTTCCCCGGGACAAAACACCGGGGAGCTGTTTTTT
>TRBV5-1|TRBD2|TRBJ2-5|15|NA
CASSLGAGVQETQYF
TGCGCCAGCAGCTTGGGAGCGGGAGTGCAAGAGACCCAGTACTTC
>TRBV28|NA|TRBJ1-2|13|NA
CASSLEQGDGYTF
TGTGCCAGCAGTTTGGAACAGGGTGACGGCTACACCTTC
>TRBV7-2|TRBD1|TRBJ2-5|14|NA
CASSFDRGQETQYF
TGTGCCAGCAGCTTCGACAGGGGGCAAGAGACCCAGTACTTC
>TRBV18|NA|TRBJ2-1|15|NA
CASSPPGPPAGEQFF
TGTGCCAGCTCACCACCCGGGCCCCCGGCGGGTGAGCAGTTCTTC
>TRBV11-2|NA|TRBJ2-5|15|NA
CASSGSRGGYETQYF
TGTGCCAGCAGCGGGTCGAGGGGAGGTTATGAGACCCAGTACTTC
>TRBV10-3|NA|TRBJ2-3|12|NA
CAISEWGDTQYF
TGTGCCATCAGTGAGTGGGGGGATACGCAGTATTTT
>TRBV11-2|NA|TRBJ2-1|14|NA
CASSHAGLYNEQFF
TGTGCCAGCAGCCACGCCGGACTATACAATGAGCAGTTCTTC
>TRBV28|TRBD1|TRBJ2-2|15|NA
CASSLRDRDTGELFF
TGTGCCAGCAGTTTACGGGACAGGGATACCGGGGAGCTGTTTTTT
>TRBV5-4|NA|TRBJ2-7|15|once
CASSLAATSSYEQYF
TGTGCCAGCAGCTTGGCAGCCACGAGCTCCTACGAGCAGTACTTC
>TRBV2|NA|TRBJ1-4|15|NA
CASKVQGATNEKLFF
TGTGCCAGCAAGGTACAGGGTGCAACTAATGAAAAACTGTTTTTT
>TRBV5-1|TRBD2|TRBJ2-2|16|NA
CASSSLAASNTGELFF
TGCGCCAGCAGCTCACTAGCGGCCTCGAACACCGGGGAGCTGTTTTTT
>TRBV28|NA|TRBJ2-7|14|once
CASSLFSGTYEQYF
TGTGCCAGCAGTTTGTTTAGCGGCACCTACGAGCAGTACTTC
>TRBV19|NA|TRBJ2-3|15|NA
CASSITGTSTDTQYF
TGTGCCAGTAGTATTACCGGGACTAGCACAGATACGCAGTATTTT
>TRBV25-1|NA|TRBJ1-1|14|NA
CASSEWVSGTEAFF
TGTGCCAGCAGTGAATGGGTGTCAGGCACTGAAGCTTTCTTT
>TRBV5-1|NA|TRBJ2-2|15|NA
CASSVLDPNTGELFF
TGCGCCAGCAGCGTCTTAGATCCGAACACCGGGGAGCTGTTTTTT
>TRBV4-2|TRBD2|TRBJ2-6|18|once
CASSRVLAASSGANVLTF
TGTGCCAGCAGCCGGGTACTAGCGGCAAGCTCTGGGGCCAACGTCCTGACTTTC
>TRBV30|TRBD2|TRBJ2-1|13|NA
CACPSGGSNEQFF
TGTGCCTGCCCCTCGGGAGGTAGTAATGAGCAGTTCTTC
>TRBV11-2|TRBD1|TRBJ1-2|15|NA
CASSFNSGGSYGYTF
TGTGCCAGCAGCTTTAACTCAGGGGGATCCTATGGCTACACCTTC
>TRBV28|NA|TRBJ1-5|16|NA
CASSLYPGQLNQPQHF
TGTGCCAGCAGCCTCTATCCGGGACAACTCAATCAGCCCCAGCATTTT